These 21 T cell receptor beta chains were sequenced from one sample in a study of cytomegalovirus exposure and HLA in healthy donors. The PCR made use of 60 Vbeta and 13 Jbeta primers. Using immunoSEQ multiplex PCR, the repertoire was profiled, and TCRdb retains in-frame clones only, with some absent. The table includes 85,000 to 95,000 clones, about 7.6% detected once. Material: PBMCs. Receptors were obtained from a man aged 45-65 years in good health and CMV-seronegative.

V and J are TRBV14 and TRBJ2-1, with a possible D match to TRBD1 (6 bases). The V gene lost 3 bases and the J gene lost 0 bases, with 9 bases spanning the gap. The V gene's germline CDR1 is SGHDN and CDR2 FVKESK. This CDR3 region has 15 residues. The CDR3 here is CASSHGGYSYNEQFF. DNA of the CDR3: TGTGCCAGCAGCCATGGGGGCTACTCCTACAATGAGCAGTTCTTC. The full variable domain, completed using reference TRBV14 and TRBJ2-1, is EAGVTQFPSHSVIEKGQTVTLRCDPISGHDNLYWYRRVMGKEIKFLLHFVKESKQDESGMPNNRFLAERTGGTYSTLKVQPAELEDSGVYFCASSHGGYSYNEQFFGPGTRLTVL.

The chain joins TRBV19 to TRBJ1-4, with unresolved D. The germline V and J ends were trimmed by 9 bases and 4 bases, with 12 bases remaining between them. The length of the CDR3 is 13 residues. Per the germline V gene, CDR1 is LNHDA and CDR2 is SQIVND (reference sequence). The CDR3 region has the DNA TGTGCCAGCGCCCAGCGCTTTAATGAAAAACTGTTTTTT. Translating gives CASAQRFNEKLFF.

This rearrangement joins TRBV4-1 to TRBJ2-7; 8 bases line up with TRBD1. This CDR3 contains 17 residues. V dropped 0 bases and J dropped 1; count of bases not matched to a gene: 8. Germline V gene sequence: CDR1 MGHRA, CDR2 YSYEKL. CDR3 DNA: TGCGCCAGCAGCCAAGATATCCCAGGACAGGGATCCTACGAGCAGTACTTC. As protein: CASSQDIPGQGSYEQYF.

In this sample, this clone turned up a few times. Mismatch with germline at one junction end may stem from a read error. The chain employs TRBV7-6 and TRBJ1-1; maybe TRBD1 (6 bases). Germline assignment: CDR1 SGHVS and CDR2 FNYEAQ. The CDR3 sequence is 15 residues long. In nucleotides, the CDR3 is TGTGCCAGCAGCCTGGGGACCCCGGGGGGCACTGAAGCTTCCTTT. This gives the protein CASSLGTPGGTEASF.

This clone has a handful of counts. The chain has TRBV14 and TRBJ1-1; TRBD1 matches 9 bases. This CDR3 contains 14 residues. Germline loops: CDR1 SGHDN, CDR2 FVKESK. Unmatched junction bases numbered 5, after V lost 4 bases and J lost 5 bases. CDR3 protein: CASSLTGGRTEAFF. CDR3 coding DNA: TGTGCCAGCAGCCTAACAGGGGGCCGGACTGAAGCTTTCTTT.

The CDR3 protein is CASSGQSYGYTF. The DNA for the CDR3 is TGTGCCAGCAGTGGACAGAGCTATGGCTACACCTTC. The genes are TRBV2 and TRBJ1-2; possible D gene TRBD1, 5 bases. The V end was cut by 4 bases, the J end by 4 bases, with 7 bases between. The CDR3 loop spans 12 amino acids. The germline gives CDR1 SNHLY, CDR2 FYNNEI.

J is TRBJ2-3 and V is TRBV6-5; D gene ambiguous. The CDR3 extends over 14 amino acids. Trimming pared 6 bases from V and 0 bases from J, leaving 10 bases between. Germline V gene lookup returns CDR1 MNHEY and CDR2 SVGAGI. The CDR3 protein is CASSATASTDTQYF. The CDR3 nucleotides are TGTGCCAGCAGCGCCACAGCTAGCACAGATACGCAGTATTTT.

The CDR3 bases are TGTGCCAGCAGTTACATAGCGTTCGCGAACACCGGGGAGCTGTTTTTT. It specifies CASSYIAFANTGELFF. The J gene is TRBJ2-2, the V gene TRBV27; D is perhaps TRBD2 (5 bases). V was shortened by 4 bases and J by 0 bases, with 12 bases between the two germline ends. Looked up from germline, CDR1 is MNHEY and CDR2 is SMNVEV (reference sequence). This CDR3 comprises 16 residues.

V usage is TRBV29-1 and J usage is TRBJ2-1; 8 bases map to TRBD2. The CDR3 has 14 amino acids. Germline assignment: CDR1 SQVTM and CDR2 ANQGSEA. After removal of 8 bases from V and 2 bases from J, the junction contained 8 bases not matched to a gene. The CDR3 is CSLRRAGAYNEQFF. For the CDR3, the DNA is TGCAGCTTGCGTAGAGCGGGGGCCTACAATGAGCAGTTCTTC.

This clone was counted a few times. The chain combines TRBV19 with TRBJ2-2; 12 positions agree with TRBD2. This CDR3 comprises 16 residues. The V segment lost 8 bases and the J segment 5 bases; nucleotides outside the gene matches: 9. The germline V gene has CDR1 LNHDA and CDR2 SQIVND (reference sequence). The CDR3 loop reads CASDAVGTSGTGELFF. CDR3 nucleotide sequence: TGTGCCAGTGACGCCGTCGGGACTAGCGGGACCGGGGAGCTGTTTTTT.

This clone was counted a few times. J is TRBJ2-3 and V is TRBV10-1, with 13 bases aligning to TRBD2. The V gene end was trimmed by 2 bases and the J gene end by 0 bases; junction bases not matched to a gene: 8. In germline, CDR1 is WNHNN, CDR2 SYGVQD (reference sequence). CDR3 length equals 19 residues. The CDR3 nucleotides read TGCGCCAGCAGTGAGACTGGACTAGCGGGGGACTACAGCACAGATACGCAGTATTTT. Translating it yields CASSETGLAGDYSTDTQYF.

This clone was seen a few times. This chain joins TRBV19 and TRBJ1-6, with TRBD1 as a possible D gene (6 bases). Germline-derived CDR1 and CDR2 are LNHDA and SQIVND (reference sequence). The CDR3 has 16 residues. V was clipped by 2 bases and J by 9 bases, with 17 bases between them. For the CDR3, the DNA is TGTGCCAGTAGTATACAGGACAGAGCGGTAGCTTCACCCCTCCACTTT. It is translated as CASSIQDRAVASPLHF. Together with reference TRBV19 and TRBJ1-6, the CDR3 gives the full variable domain: DGGITQSPKYLFRKEGQNVTLSCEQNLNHDAMYWYRQDPGQGLRLIYYSQIVNDFQKGDIAEGYSVSREKKESFPLTVTSAQKNPTAFYLCASSIQDRAVASPLHFGNGTRLTVT.

This clone has more than one count but fewer than ten. V usage is TRBV4-3 and J usage is TRBJ2-2; possibly TRBD2 for D (5 bases). The germline V and J ends were trimmed by 3 bases and 5 bases, with 10 bases remaining between them. Per the germline V gene, CDR1 is LGHNA and CDR2 is YSLEER. This CDR3 has 14 residues. The DNA for the CDR3 is TGCGCCAGCAGCCAGGAGGAGCGGACCGGGGAGCTGTTTTTT. Residues: CASSQEERTGELFF.

This clone was seen a handful of times. This chain joins TRBV11-2 and TRBJ1-5; unclear D gene. The CDR3 is made up of 13 amino acids. Trimming stripped 0 bases from V and 6 bases from J, with 6 bases between. CDR1 and CDR2 from the germline V gene are SGHAT and FQNNGV. The CDR3 DNA reads as TGTGCCAGCAGCTTAGATAGAGCTCAGCCCCAGCATTTT. This gives the protein CASSLDRAQPQHF.

This sequence joins TRBV6-5 and TRBJ2-1; 7 nucleotides match TRBD1. This CDR3 spans 15 amino acids. Germline values: CDR1 MNHEY, CDR2 SVGAGI. V dropped 0 bases and J dropped 9; count of bases not matched to a gene: 8. The CDR3 DNA is TGTGCCAGCAGTTACTCGACAGGGCCCCAAACTGAGCAGTTCTTC. Translation gives CASSYSTGPQTEQFF.

The table lists this clone with a few counts. The rearrangement links TRBV10-3 to TRBJ2-2; unclear D gene. Germline CDR1 reads ENHRY; CDR2 reads SYGVKD. CDR3 length: 15 residues. V was shortened by 4 bases and J by 4 bases, with 13 bases between the two germline ends. The CDR3 is CAISAEAVGTGELFF. CDR3 in DNA: TGTGCCATCAGTGCTGAAGCTGTTGGCACCGGGGAGCTGTTTTTT.

CDR3 loop: CAWSVREGAASLGSPLHF. The CDR3 DNA sequence: TGTGCCTGGAGTGTACGTGAGGGGGCAGCTTCTTTGGGTTCACCCCTCCACTTT. J is TRBJ1-6 and V is TRBV30, with TRBD1 matching 7 bases. The V segment lost 0 bases and the J segment 9 bases; nucleotides outside the gene matches: 17. The CDR3 extends over 18 amino acids. CDR1 is GTSNPN, CDR2 SVGIG, per germline (reference sequence). Looking up the rest from reference TRBV30 and TRBJ1-6 gives the full variable domain: SQTIHQWPATLVQPVGSPLSLECTVEGTSNPNLYWYRQAAGRGLQLLFYSVGIGQISSEVPQNLSASRPQDRQFILSSKKLLLSDSGFYLCAWSVREGAASLGSPLHFGNGTRLTVT.

V usage is TRBV19 and J usage is TRBJ2-6; TRBD1 might be the D (5 bases). Germline CDR1 LNHDA, CDR2 SQIVND (reference sequence). This CDR3 spans 15 amino acids. Trimming removed 5 bases at V and 0 bases at J, with 8 bases between. CDR3 DNA: TGTGCCAGTAGTCCAGGACACTCTGGGGCCAACGTCCTGACTTTC. This gives the protein CASSPGHSGANVLTF.

A few counts support this clone. J is TRBJ2-7 and V is TRBV2; D is perhaps TRBD2 (5 bases). CDR1 and CDR2 from the germline V gene are SNHLY and FYNNEI. The V gene lost 5 bases and the J gene lost 0 bases, with 17 bases spanning the gap. The CDR3 consists of 16 residues. As DNA, the CDR3 is TGTGCCAGCAGTTCTGATAGCGCGACCCTCTCCTACGAGCAGTACTTC. Translated, it gives CASSSDSATLSYEQYF.

The V gene is TRBV19, the J gene TRBJ2-1, with D possibly being TRBD1 (6 bases). V lost 6 bases and J 3 bases, leaving 12 bases between the germline ends. The CDR3 extends over 14 amino acids. CDR1 is LNHDA, CDR2 SQIVND, per germline (reference sequence). The CDR3: CASRPLDSYNEQFF. The CDR3 DNA reads TGTGCCAGTAGGCCCTTGGACAGCTACAATGAGCAGTTCTTC.

This sequence joins TRBV10-2 and TRBJ2-1, with a weak D call TRBD2 (5 bases). Germline V CDR1 and CDR2: WSHSY, SAAADI. V was cut by 6 bases and J by 6 bases, with 12 bases left in between. The CDR3 sequence is 13 residues long. CDR3 nucleotide sequence: TGCGCCAGCAGCACAGACTACCTCAATGAGCAGTTCTTC. Encoded protein: CASSTDYLNEQFF.